This is a list of T cell receptor beta chains from one sample in a study of blood T cell repertoires in COVID-19. The method was immunoSEQ multiplex PCR; TCRdb's version includes in-frame clones alone and lacks a portion of them. The table has under 200,000 clones, more than 85% seen once. The sample taken for sequencing was peripheral blood. The receptor set was obtained from a man aged 60 to 75 with COVID-19, enrolled during active disease. CDR3s include the opening cysteine and the closing phenylalanine or tryptophan. Fields, in order: CDR3 length, J gene, V gene, clone size, D gene, CDR3 DNA, CDR3 protein. A D gene is named only where the DNA matches it firmly. Size tells how often a clone was seen (once, few, many) or the class of an expanded clone, and some rows leave it out.

14,TRBJ1-1,TRBV15,NA,NA,TGTGCCACCAGCAGAGATTATGGGGCCGGTGAAGCTTTCTTT,CATSRDYGAGEAFF
13,TRBJ1-1,TRBV13,NA,TRBD1,TGTGCCAGCAGTCGCAACAGGGGGACTGAAGCTTTCTTT,CASSRNRGTEAFF
16,TRBJ2-3,TRBV9,NA,TRBD2,TGTGCCAGCAGCGTAGGATTCGGGGGGGGCACAGATACGCAGTATTTT,CASSVGFGGGTDTQYF
14,TRBJ1-4,TRBV7-7,NA,NA,TGTGCTAGCAGCCCCACTGGAACTAATGAAAAACTGTTTTTT,CASSPTGTNEKLFF
12,TRBJ1-5,TRBV12-5,NA,NA,TGTGCTAGTGGTTTGGAACGGCAGCCCCAGCATTTT,CASGLERQPQHF
14,TRBJ1-4,TRBV4-2,once,NA,TGTGCCAGCAGCCCCCGGGGGACTAATGAAAAACTGTTTTTT,CASSPRGTNEKLFF
14,TRBJ2-5,TRBV6-5,NA,TRBD1,TGTGCCAGCAGGCGTGACAGGGGGCGAGTGACCCAGTACTTC,CASRRDRGRVTQYF
14,TRBJ2-1,TRBV10-3,NA,NA,TGTGCCATCAGTGGACAAGGAAAATACAATGAGCAGTTCTTC,CAISGQGKYNEQFF
15,TRBJ2-1,TRBV14,NA,TRBD2,TGTGCCAGCAGGAGTTCGGGAGGGCCCATCAATGAGCAGTTCTTC,CASRSSGGPINEQFF
18,TRBJ1-1,TRBV5-1,NA,TRBD1,TGCGCCAGCAGCAGGGAACAGGGGAGAGGTATTCTGAGCACTGAAGCTTTCTTT,CASSREQGRGILSTEAFF
15,TRBJ2-7,TRBV18,NA,NA,TGTGCCAGCTCACCAGGATGGGGCCTCTCCTACGAGCAGTACTTC,CASSPGWGLSYEQYF
13,TRBJ1-1,TRBV7-8,few,NA,TGTGCCAGCACGGGACACCCGAACACTGAAGCTTTCTTT,CASTGHPNTEAFF
12,TRBJ1-6,TRBV19,NA,NA,TGTGCCAGTAGTATATCGGGTTCACCCCTCCACTTT,CASSISGSPLHF
14,TRBJ2-7,TRBV7-3,NA,NA,TGTGCCAGCAGCCCGGGACATCCCCCCTACGAGCAGTACTTC,CASSPGHPPYEQYF
15,TRBJ1-3,TRBV13,NA,NA,TGTGCCAGCAGCTTAGGGCAGTCCTCTGGAAACACCATATATTTT,CASSLGQSSGNTIYF
12,TRBJ1-1,TRBV6-2/TRBV6-3,once,NA,TGTGCCAGCAGCCTCTCAACTACTGAAGCTTTCTTT,CASSLSTTEAFF
14,TRBJ1-6,TRBV18,NA,TRBD1,TGTGCCAGCTCACCTAATGGACAGGGTGTACCCCTCCACTTT,CASSPNGQGVPLHF